This T cell receptor (beta chain) stems from a study of technical replicates of blood from a few donors. Clones were read by immunoSEQ multiplex PCR, and TCRdb kept only the in-frame ones, dropping some. Of about 89,000 clones in the sample, approximately 93% were seen once. The CDR3 has 16 residues. V lost 2 bases and J lost 4, with 18 bases in between. The V gene's germline CDR1 is GTSNPN and CDR2 SVGIG (reference sequence). The source of this sequence is a human donor in good health. The rearrangement uses TRBV30 and TRBJ1-3; D perhaps matches TRBD1 (5 bases). Sequencing used T cells isolated from PBMCs. The CDR3 coding sequence is TGTGCCTGGAGTTCCTCAACAGGTCCGCGGGGAAACACCATATATTTT. Its protein is CAWSSSTGPRGNTIYF.